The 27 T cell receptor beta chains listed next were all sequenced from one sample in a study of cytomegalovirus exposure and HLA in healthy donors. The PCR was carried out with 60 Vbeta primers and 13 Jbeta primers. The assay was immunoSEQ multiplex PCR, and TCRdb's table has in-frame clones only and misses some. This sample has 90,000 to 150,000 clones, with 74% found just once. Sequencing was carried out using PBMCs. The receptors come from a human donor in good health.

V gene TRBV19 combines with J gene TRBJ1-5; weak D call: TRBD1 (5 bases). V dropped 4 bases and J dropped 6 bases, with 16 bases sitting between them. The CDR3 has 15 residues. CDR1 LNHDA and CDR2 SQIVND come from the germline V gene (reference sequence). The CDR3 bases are TGTGCCAGTAGTACTAGAGGAGGGGTAGGTCAGCCCCAGCATTTT. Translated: CASSTRGGVGQPQHF.

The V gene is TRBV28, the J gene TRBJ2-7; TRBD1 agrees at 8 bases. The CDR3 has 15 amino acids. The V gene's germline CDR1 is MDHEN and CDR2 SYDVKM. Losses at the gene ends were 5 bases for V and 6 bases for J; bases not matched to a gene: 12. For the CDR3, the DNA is TGTGCCAGCAGTCCTTGGGACAGGAAAACACCCGAGCAGTACTTC. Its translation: CASSPWDRKTPEQYF.

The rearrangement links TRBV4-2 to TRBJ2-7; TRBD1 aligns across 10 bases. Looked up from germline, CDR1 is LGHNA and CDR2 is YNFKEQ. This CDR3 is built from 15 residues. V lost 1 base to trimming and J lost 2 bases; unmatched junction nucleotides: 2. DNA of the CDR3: TGTGCCAGCAGCCAAGGGACAGGGGGGGCCTACGAGCAGTACTTC. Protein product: CASSQGTGGAYEQYF.

CDR3 region: CASKNRGQGDQPQHF. In DNA form, the CDR3 reads TGTGCCAGTAAAAACCGAGGACAGGGGGATCAGCCCCAGCATTTT. This rearrangement joins TRBV19 to TRBJ1-5; 10 bases align to TRBD1. Per the germline V gene, CDR1 is LNHDA and CDR2 is SQIVND (reference sequence). With 7 bases clipped from V and 5 bases from J, the junction kept 8 bases outside the gene matches. The CDR3 extends over 15 amino acids.

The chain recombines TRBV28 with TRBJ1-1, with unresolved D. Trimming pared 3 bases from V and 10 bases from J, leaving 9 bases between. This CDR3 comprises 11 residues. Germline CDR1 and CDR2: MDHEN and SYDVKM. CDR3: CASSLKTGAFF. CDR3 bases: TGTGCCAGCAGTTTGAAAACGGGAGCTTTCTTT.

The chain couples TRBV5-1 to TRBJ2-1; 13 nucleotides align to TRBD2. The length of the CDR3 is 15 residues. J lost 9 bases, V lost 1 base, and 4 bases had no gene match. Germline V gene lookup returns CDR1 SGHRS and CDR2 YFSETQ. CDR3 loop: CASSLTSGGASEQFF. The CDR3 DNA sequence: TGCGCCAGCAGCTTGACTAGCGGGGGGGCCTCTGAGCAGTTCTTC. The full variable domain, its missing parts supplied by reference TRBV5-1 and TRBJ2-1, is KAGVTQTPRYLIKTRGQQVTLSCSPISGHRSVSWYQQTPGQGLQFLFEYFSETQRNKGNFPGRFSGRQFSNSRSEMNVSTLELGDSALYLCASSLTSGGASEQFFGPGTRLTVL.

CDR3 loop: CASSLGPGQGNYGYTF. The DNA for the CDR3 is TGTGCCAGCAGCTTAGGGCCCGGACAGGGCAACTATGGCTACACCTTC. The genes are TRBV7-9 and TRBJ1-2, with 8 bases aligning to TRBD1. V was clipped by 1 base and J by 2 bases; unmatched bases: 6. Germline V gene data show CDR1 as SEHNR and CDR2 as FQNEAQ (reference sequence). This CDR3 region has 16 residues. Using reference TRBV7-9 and TRBJ1-2 for the parts outside the CDR3, the full variable domain is DTGVSQNPRHKITKRGQNVTFRCDPISEHNRLYWYRQTLGQGPEFLTYFQNEAQLEKSRLLSDRFSAERPKGSFSTLEIQRTEQGDSAMYLCASSLGPGQGNYGYTFGSGTRLTVV.

CDR3 DNA: TGTGCCAGCAGCTTGGCGTTCTCGAACACTGAAGCTTTCTTT. Amino acid sequence: CASSLAFSNTEAFF. The chain combines TRBV5-6 with TRBJ1-1; D unresolved. This CDR3 has 14 amino acids. Germline CDR1 SGHDT, CDR2 YYEEEE. Trimming removed 0 bases from V and 1 base from J, with 7 bases in between.

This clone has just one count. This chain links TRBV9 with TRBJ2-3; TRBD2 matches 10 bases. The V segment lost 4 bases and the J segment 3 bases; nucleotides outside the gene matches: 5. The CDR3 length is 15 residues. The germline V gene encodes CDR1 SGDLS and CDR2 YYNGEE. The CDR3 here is CASSLRAGGTDTQYF. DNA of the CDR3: TGTGCCAGCAGCCTAAGAGCGGGAGGGACAGATACGCAGTATTTT.

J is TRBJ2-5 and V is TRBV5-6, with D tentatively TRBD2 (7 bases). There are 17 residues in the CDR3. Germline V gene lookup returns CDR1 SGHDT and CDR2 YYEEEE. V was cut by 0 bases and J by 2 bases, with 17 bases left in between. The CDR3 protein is CASSLEVRGGSQETQYF. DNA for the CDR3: TGTGCCAGCAGCTTGGAGGTCAGGGGAGGGTCGCAAGAGACCCAGTACTTC.

CDR3 DNA: TGTGCCAGCAGCCGATCGGGGGGGCCGTCGGAGACCCAGTACTTC. Its protein product is CASSRSGGPSETQYF. This chain uses TRBV14 with TRBJ2-5; the match to TRBD2 covers 8 bases. CDR3 length: 15 amino acids. With 4 bases clipped from V and 5 bases from J, the junction kept 9 bases outside the gene matches. Germline lookup yields CDR1 SGHDN and CDR2 FVKESK.

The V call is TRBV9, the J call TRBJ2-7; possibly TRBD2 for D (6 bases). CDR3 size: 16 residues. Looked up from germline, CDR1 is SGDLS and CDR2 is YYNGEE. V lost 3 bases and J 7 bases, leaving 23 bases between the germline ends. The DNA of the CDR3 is TGTGCCAGCAGCGGACAACCGGGACTTACTGGCTCAGAGCAGTACTTC. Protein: CASSGQPGLTGSEQYF.

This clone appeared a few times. This chain's CDR3 is CASSSWVGIGVSQETQYF. As DNA, the CDR3 is TGCGCCAGCAGCTCTTGGGTCGGTATCGGAGTTTCGCAAGAGACCCAGTACTTC. The chain couples TRBV5-1 to TRBJ2-5; D is unresolved. The CDR3 is 18 residues long. Germline loops: CDR1 SGHRS, CDR2 YFSETQ. V was shortened by 3 bases and J by 2 bases, with 23 bases between the two germline ends.

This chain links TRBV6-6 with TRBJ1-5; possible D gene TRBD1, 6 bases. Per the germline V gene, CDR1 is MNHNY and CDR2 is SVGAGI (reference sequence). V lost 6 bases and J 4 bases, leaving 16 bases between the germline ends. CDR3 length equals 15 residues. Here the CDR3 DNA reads TGTGCCAGCAGGACGCATACACAGGGTAATCAGCCCCAGCATTTT. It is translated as CASRTHTQGNQPQHF.

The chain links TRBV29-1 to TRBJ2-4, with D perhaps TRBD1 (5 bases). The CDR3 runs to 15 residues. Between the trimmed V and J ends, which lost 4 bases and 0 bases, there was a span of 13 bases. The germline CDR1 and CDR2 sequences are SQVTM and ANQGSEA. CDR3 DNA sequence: TGCAGCGTTGTTGGGGCTTCCTTAGCCAAAAACATTCAGTACTTC. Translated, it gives CSVVGASLAKNIQYF.

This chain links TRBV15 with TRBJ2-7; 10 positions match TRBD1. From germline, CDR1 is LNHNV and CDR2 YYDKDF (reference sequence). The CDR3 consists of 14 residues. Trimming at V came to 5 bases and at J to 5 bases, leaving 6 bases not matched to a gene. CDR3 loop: CATSLGQGLHEQYF. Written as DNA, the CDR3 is TGTGCCACCAGCTTGGGACAGGGGCTCCACGAGCAGTACTTC.

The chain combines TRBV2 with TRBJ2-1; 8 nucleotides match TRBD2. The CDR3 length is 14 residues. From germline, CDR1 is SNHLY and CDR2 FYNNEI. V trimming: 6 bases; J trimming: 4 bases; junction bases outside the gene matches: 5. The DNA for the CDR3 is TGTGCCAGCAGAGTAGCGGGGAGGTACAATGAGCAGTTCTTC. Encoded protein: CASRVAGRYNEQFF.

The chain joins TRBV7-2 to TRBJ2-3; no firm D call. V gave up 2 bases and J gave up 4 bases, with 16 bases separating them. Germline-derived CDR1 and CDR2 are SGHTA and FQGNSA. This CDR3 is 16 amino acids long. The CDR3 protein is CASSLSRLQVADTQYF. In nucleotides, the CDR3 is TGTGCCAGCAGCTTAAGCAGGCTGCAGGTCGCAGATACGCAGTATTTT.

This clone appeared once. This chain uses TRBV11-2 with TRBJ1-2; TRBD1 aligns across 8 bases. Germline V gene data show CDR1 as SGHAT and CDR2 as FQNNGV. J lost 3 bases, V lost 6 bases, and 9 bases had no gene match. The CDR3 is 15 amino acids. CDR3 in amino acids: CASRSRGQGHYGYTF. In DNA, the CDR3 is TGTGCCAGCAGGTCTCGAGGACAGGGCCACTATGGCTACACCTTC.

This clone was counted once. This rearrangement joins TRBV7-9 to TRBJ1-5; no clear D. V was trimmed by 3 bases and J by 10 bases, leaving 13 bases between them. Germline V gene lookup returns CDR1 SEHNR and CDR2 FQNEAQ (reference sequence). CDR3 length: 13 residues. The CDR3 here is CASSFPPPGPQHF. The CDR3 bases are TGTGCCAGCAGCTTCCCCCCCCCGGGACCCCAGCATTTT.

CDR3 DNA sequence: TGTGCCACCAGCAGAGACTCGGGGGGCTACACCTTC. Translation gives CATSRDSGGYTF. The V and J genes are TRBV15 and TRBJ1-2; D is unresolved. The CDR3 has 12 residues. In germline, CDR1 is LNHNV, CDR2 YYDKDF (reference sequence). The V gene lost 0 bases and the J gene lost 8 bases, with 7 bases spanning the gap.

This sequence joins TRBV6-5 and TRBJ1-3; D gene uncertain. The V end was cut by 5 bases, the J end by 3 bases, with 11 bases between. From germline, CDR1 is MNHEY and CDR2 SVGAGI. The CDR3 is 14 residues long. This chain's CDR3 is CASSEVRYGNTIYF. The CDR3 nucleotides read TGTGCCAGCAGTGAGGTGCGGTATGGAAACACCATATATTTT.

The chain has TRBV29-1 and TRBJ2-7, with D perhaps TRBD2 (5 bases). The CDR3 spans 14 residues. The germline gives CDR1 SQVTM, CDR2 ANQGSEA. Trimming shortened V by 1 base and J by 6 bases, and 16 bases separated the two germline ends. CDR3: CSVEAPDRELEQYF. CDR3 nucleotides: TGCAGCGTTGAAGCACCGGACCGGGAACTCGAGCAGTACTTC.

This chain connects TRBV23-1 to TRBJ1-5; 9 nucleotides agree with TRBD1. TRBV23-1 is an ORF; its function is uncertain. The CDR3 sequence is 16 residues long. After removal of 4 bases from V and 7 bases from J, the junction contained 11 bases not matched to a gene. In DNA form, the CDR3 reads TGCGCCAGCAGTCGACACCCGGACAGGGGTGCACAGCCCCAGCATTTT. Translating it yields CASSRHPDRGAQPQHF.

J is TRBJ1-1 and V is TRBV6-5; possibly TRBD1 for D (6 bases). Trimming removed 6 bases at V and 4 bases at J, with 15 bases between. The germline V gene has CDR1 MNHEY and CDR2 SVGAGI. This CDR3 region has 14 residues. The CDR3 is CASSPRGPGTEAFF. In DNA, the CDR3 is TGTGCCAGCAGCCCCAGGGGCCCGGGCACTGAAGCTTTCTTT.

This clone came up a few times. Here the CDR3 DNA reads TGTGCCAGCAGTTACTCCCCGGACAGGACGGCCTACGAGCAGTACTTC. Translating it yields CASSYSPDRTAYEQYF. V is TRBV6-5 and J is TRBJ2-7, with 7 bases that match TRBD1. From germline, CDR1 is MNHEY and CDR2 SVGAGI. CDR3 length equals 16 residues. With V trimmed by 0 bases and J by 2 bases, 7 bases remained unmatched.

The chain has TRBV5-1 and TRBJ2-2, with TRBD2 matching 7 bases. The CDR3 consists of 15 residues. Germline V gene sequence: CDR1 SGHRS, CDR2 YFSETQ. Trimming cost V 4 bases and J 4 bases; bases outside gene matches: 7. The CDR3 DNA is TGCGCCAGCAGCCCGGCACTAGCGCCCACCGGGGAGCTGTTTTTT. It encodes CASSPALAPTGELFF.